The source of this T cell receptor (beta chain) is a study of blood T cell repertoires in COVID-19. Study-wide context: The United States, Italy and Spain supplied acute and convalescent COVID-19 samples. The cDNA or gDNA used as material had been derived from T cells, B-cell-depleted T cells, or PBMCs.

Germline V CDR1 and CDR2: SGHRS, YFSETQ. V lost 4 bases and J lost 4, with 11 bases in between. The CDR3 runs 13 residues. Authors' analysis steps: Amplification from reference gene primers served as the basis for estimated nucleated cell counts. Data came from immunoSEQ multiplex PCR; TCRdb stores just in-frame clones and leaves some out. V and J calls and clone size follow that table, whereas D and trimming were derived from the DNA. The data hold around 270,000 clones, with around 89% observed a single time. The sequenced material came from peripheral blood. This receptor was identified in a man aged 35-49 years with acute or convalescent COVID-19. This sequence joins TRBV5-1 and TRBJ1-1, with D perhaps matching TRBD1 (5 bases). Written as DNA, the CDR3 is TGCGCCAGCAGCCCAGCGGGGGTCACTGAAGCTTTCTTT. Its protein is CASSPAGVTEAFF.